This TCR beta chain was identified in a study of CXCR3-negative and CXCR3-positive naive CD8 T cells. Study-level results: Naive cells positive for CXCR3 carried more hydrophobic TRB CDR3s than CXCR3-negative ones.

To note about this clonotype: Its matching antigen is unknown.

The method, 5' RACE with UMI labels, was used to prepare the TRB cDNA libraries. TCRdb re-called the 5' RACE reads and shows each CDR3 protein once, DNA omitted. The sample has over 70,000 distinct CDR3 sequences, and its top ten clones hold less than 1%. Per the germline V gene, CDR1 is SEHNR and CDR2 is FQNEAQ (reference sequence). The CDR3 extends over 12 amino acids. The TCR comes from a human donor in good health. Some clones in this sample may be carry-over from other donors' samples. The chain couples TRBV7-9 to TRBJ2-7. Input material: naive CXCR3+ CD8+ T cells from blood. As to subset: CD45RO-CCR7+CD27+CD95- naive CD8+ T cells expressing CXCR3 (TNR3+). The chain's CDR3 is CASSFITNEQYF. Looking up the rest from reference TRBV7-9 and TRBJ2-7 gives the full variable domain: DTGVSQNPRHKITKRGQNVTFRCDPISEHNRLYWYRQTLGQGPEFLTYFQNEAQLEKSRLLSDRFSAERPKGSFSTLEIQRTEQGDSAMYLCASSFITNEQYFGPGTRLTVT.